This TCR beta chain was documented in a study of blood T cell repertoires in COVID-19. Study information: The samples span acute and convalescent COVID-19 from the United States, Italy and Spain. Sources were T cells, B-cell-depleted T cells, or PBMCs; the material itself was cDNA or gDNA.

The assay was immunoSEQ multiplex PCR, and TCRdb's table has in-frame clones only and misses some. The data hold approximately 150,000 clones, with over 80% observed a single time. This CDR3 has 18 residues. Germline-derived CDR1 and CDR2 are SGHRS and YFSETQ. V gave up 4 bases and J gave up 7 bases; unmatched junction bases: 19. Those who participated ranged in age from about 18 to 89 years and resided in about two dozen US areas. Participants reported their clinical history, and cohort assignment relied on those reports. The V gene is TRBV5-1, the J gene TRBJ2-5, with 10 positions matching TRBD2. This TCR derives from a man in his 70s who had been exposed to COVID-19. The specimen sequenced was PBMCs or T cells enriched from blood (not recorded which). In DNA, the CDR3 is TGCGCCAGCAGCCCTCTAGACGTAGCGGGGGGTCAGAGCGGGACCCAGTACTTC. Its translation: CASSPLDVAGGQSGTQYF.